Listed below are T cell receptor beta chains from one sample, sequenced in a study of blood T cell repertoires in COVID-19. Method: immunoSEQ multiplex PCR; TCRdb's copy keeps in-frame clones and lacks some. The table includes some 130,000 clones, 88% detected once. Material: peripheral blood. The source of these receptors is a man in his 70s with active COVID-19. CDR3s include the opening cysteine and the closing phenylalanine or tryptophan. D genes are given only for firm matches. Not all rows give a size; the values are once, few, many and, for expanded clones, a class.

clone_size j_call v_call d_call cdr3_aa cdr3_nt
NA TRBJ1-4 TRBV4-3 NA CASSQDQGVMGKLFF TGCGCCAGCAGCCAAGATCAAGGGGTGATGGGGAAACTGTTTTTT
once TRBJ2-7 TRBV7-9 TRBD1 CASSLLSDRSSYEQYF TGTGCCAGCAGCTTATTGTCGGACAGGAGCTCCTACGAGCAGTACTTC
NA TRBJ2-7 TRBV18 TRBD1 CASSPTYDRGLYF TGTGCCAGCTCACCAACTTATGACAGGGGACTTTACTTC
NA TRBJ2-7 TRBV5-1 TRBD1 CASTRTGGSDEQYF TGCGCCAGCACCCGAACAGGGGGGAGCGACGAGCAGTACTTC
NA TRBJ2-7 TRBV7-9 TRBD2 CASSIQGGTYEQYF TGTGCCAGCAGCATTCAGGGAGGGACCTACGAGCAGTACTTC
NA TRBJ2-7 TRBV7-9 NA CASSLTASSYEQYF TGTGCCAGCAGCTTGACTGCGAGCTCCTACGAGCAGTACTTC
once TRBJ2-7 TRBV11-2 TRBD1 CASSSLRQGAYEQYF TGTGCCAGCAGCTCCCTTCGACAGGGCGCCTACGAGCAGTACTTC
NA TRBJ1-6 TRBV7-8 TRBD1 CASSLGQNYNSPLHF TGTGCCAGCAGCTTGGGACAGAACTATAATTCACCCCTCCACTTT
NA TRBJ2-3 TRBV27 TRBD1 CASSYRGSTDTQYF TGTGCCAGCAGTTACAGGGGTAGCACAGATACGCAGTATTTT
NA TRBJ2-1 TRBV4-2 NA CASSHLLSGAYNEQFF TGTGCCAGCAGCCATCTCCTCTCAGGGGCCTACAATGAGCAGTTCTTC
NA TRBJ2-2 TRBV5-4 NA CASSLDPGTGELFF TGTGCCAGCAGCTTGGATCCGGGGACCGGGGAGCTGTTTTTT
NA TRBJ2-2 TRBV30 NA CAWSVRGINTGELFF TGTGCCTGGAGTGTGAGGGGGATTAACACCGGGGAGCTGTTTTTT
once TRBJ2-5 TRBV12-3/TRBV12-4 NA CASSPPEGETQYF TGTGCCAGCAGCCCGCCAGAGGGAGAGACCCAGTACTTC
NA TRBJ2-5 TRBV24-1 TRBD1 CATSDRTGGGETQYF TGTGCCACCAGTGATCGGACAGGGGGGGGAGAGACCCAGTACTTC
few TRBJ2-7 TRBV25-1 TRBD1 CASSDSGTAGEQYF TGTGCCAGCAGTGATTCCGGGACAGCTGGCGAGCAGTACTTC
NA TRBJ2-3 TRBV28 NA CASSLMQDTQYF TGTGCCAGCAGTTTGATGCAGGATACGCAGTATTTT
NA TRBJ2-4 TRBV3-1/TRBV3-2 NA CASSQVQWNKNIQYF TGTGCCAGCAGCCAAGTACAGTGGAATAAAAACATTCAGTACTTC
NA TRBJ2-4 TRBV7-2 NA CASSSGGGLQYF TGTGCCAGCAGCTCGGGCGGCGGGCTTCAGTACTTC
NA TRBJ1-3 TRBV3-1/TRBV3-2 NA CASSQDGGNTIYF TGTGCCAGCAGCCAAGACGGTGGAAACACCATATATTTT
NA TRBJ1-1 TRBV5-1 NA CASSVQENTEAFF TGCGCCAGCAGCGTACAGGAGAACACTGAAGCTTTCTTT
NA TRBJ2-2 TRBV19 TRBD2 CASSIPLAGSGTGELFF TGTGCCAGTAGTATCCCACTAGCGGGATCGGGGACCGGGGAGCTGTTTTTT
NA TRBJ2-7 TRBV5-1 TRBD1 CARQRRDSFYEQYF TGCGCCAGGCAACGCCGGGACAGCTTCTACGAGCAGTACTTC
once TRBJ2-7 TRBV15 NA CATSRASGAYEQYF TGTGCCACCAGCAGAGCTTCAGGGGCCTACGAGCAGTACTTC
NA TRBJ2-3 TRBV11-2 NA CASTLPGGTQYF TGTGCCAGCACCCTCCCCGGGGGTACGCAGTATTTT
NA TRBJ2-1 TRBV4-2 TRBD1 CASSQPGQGYNNEQFF TGTGCCAGCAGCCAGCCGGGACAGGGGTACAACAATGAGCAGTTCTTC
NA TRBJ1-1 TRBV3-1/TRBV3-2 NA CASSQERTDSKNTEAFF TGTGCCAGCAGCCAAGAAAGGACGGACAGCAAAAACACTGAAGCTTTCTTT
NA TRBJ2-7 TRBV4-1 TRBD1 CASSPTGLYEQYF TGCGCCAGCAGCCCGACAGGGCTCTACGAGCAGTACTTC
NA TRBJ1-2 TRBV27 NA CASSLLGDNYGYTF TGTGCCAGCAGTTTACTAGGGGATAACTATGGCTACACCTTC
NA TRBJ2-7 TRBV19 TRBD1 CASSNNRGRGSGEQYF TGTGCCAGTAGCAATAACAGGGGGCGAGGATCCGGCGAGCAGTACTTC
NA TRBJ2-3 TRBV14 TRBD2 CASSFGLGRRDTQYF TGTGCCAGCAGCTTTGGACTAGGCCGGCGGGATACGCAGTATTTT
NA TRBJ2-3 TRBV10-3 TRBD2 CAISEGLAGSTDTQYF TGTGCCATCAGTGAAGGGTTAGCGGGTAGCACAGATACGCAGTATTTT
once TRBJ2-1 TRBV7-8 NA CASSPLTGRSYNEQFF TGTGCCAGCAGCCCCTTGACAGGAAGGTCCTACAATGAGCAGTTCTTC